These 27 T cell receptor beta chains came from one sample sequenced in a study of T cell therapy after organ transplantation. Antigens of these TCRs are unknown. Noted time point: 20-29 weeks after completion of therapy. Clones were read by immunoSEQ multiplex PCR, and TCRdb kept only the in-frame ones, dropping some. The table has more than 1,500 clones, 89% seen once. The material sequenced was CD8+ T cells from blood, taken after autologous CMV-specific T cell therapy. All receptors derive from a human patient who had received a solid organ transplant and had CMV disease. Certain T cells may be donor cells from the graft.

The chain joins TRBV4-1 to TRBJ1-2; tentatively, D is TRBD1 (5 bases). Germline CDR1 is MGHRA and CDR2 is YSYEKL. Trimming took off 2 bases at V and 4 bases at J, with 17 bases between the two ends. The CDR3 covers 16 residues. Here the CDR3 reads CASSQSGGGFGYGYTF. The DNA of the CDR3 is TGCGCCAGCAGCCAATCAGGTGGGGGGTTCGGCTATGGCTACACCTTC.

This chain links TRBV7-9 with TRBJ2-3; D gene ambiguous. V dropped 5 bases and J dropped 5 bases, with 11 bases sitting between them. The CDR3 length is 13 residues. The V gene's germline CDR1 is SEHNR and CDR2 FQNEAQ (reference sequence). The CDR3 nucleotides read TGTGCCAGCAGCGACGCTAGAGTAGATACGCAGTATTTT. This sequence encodes CASSDARVDTQYF.

The chain uses TRBV7-9 and TRBJ1-1, with TRBD1 matching 7 bases. Germline loops: CDR1 SEHNR, CDR2 FQNEAQ (reference sequence). This CDR3 region has 13 residues. The junction had 3 bases not matched to a gene; V was cut back by 1 base and J by 7 bases. The CDR3 loop is CASSLGDRDEAFF. The CDR3 DNA sequence: TGTGCCAGCAGCTTAGGAGACAGGGATGAAGCTTTCTTT.

This clone was seen a single time. The J gene is TRBJ2-6, the V gene TRBV7-9; D not resolved. CDR1 is SEHNR, CDR2 FQNEAQ, per germline (reference sequence). This CDR3 spans 14 amino acids. Trimming removed 5 bases from V and 4 bases from J, with 9 bases in between. CDR3 loop: CASSPTLGANVLTF. CDR3 DNA: TGTGCCAGCAGCCCCACATTGGGGGCCAACGTCCTGACTTTC. The full variable domain, in which reference TRBV7-9 and TRBJ2-6 provide the parts outside the CDR3, is DTGVSQNPRHKITKRGQNVTFRCDPISEHNRLYWYRQTLGQGPEFLTYFQNEAQLEKSRLLSDRFSAERPKGSFSTLEIQRTEQGDSAMYLCASSPTLGANVLTFGAGSRLTVL.

This chain uses TRBV9 with TRBJ2-7; 8 bases line up with TRBD2. CDR1 is SGDLS and CDR2 is YYNGEE in the germline V gene. This CDR3 is built from 17 residues. Germline trimming cut 0 bases from V and 8 bases from J; bases unmatched to any gene: 16. The CDR3 here is CASSVDGSGAPPTQQYF. The CDR3 DNA follows: TGTGCCAGCAGCGTAGACGGTAGCGGGGCGCCGCCTACGCAGCAGTACTTC.

V gene TRBV28 combines with J gene TRBJ2-2; TRBD1 agrees at 7 bases. CDR1 and CDR2 (germline): MDHEN, SYDVKM. The CDR3 covers 14 residues. V was clipped by 7 bases and J by 4 bases; unmatched bases: 6. The CDR3 nucleotides are TGTGCCAGCATGAACAGGGGCCCCACCGGGGAGCTGTTTTTT. This translates into CASMNRGPTGELFF.

The chain is built from TRBV5-4 and TRBJ2-7; 10 nucleotides match TRBD1. There are 15 residues in the CDR3. In germline, CDR1 is SGHNT, CDR2 YYREEE (reference sequence). The trim removed 4 bases at V and 5 bases at J, leaving 9 bases unmatched. CDR3 in DNA: TGTGCCAGCAGCGTATCTGACAGGGGGCTCAACGAGCAGTACTTC. It specifies CASSVSDRGLNEQYF.

This clone appeared once. V usage is TRBV9 and J usage is TRBJ2-3; D perhaps matches TRBD2 (6 bases). CDR3 length: 14 amino acids. The V and J ends lost 8 bases and 1 base respectively, with 14 bases between them. Germline CDR1 and CDR2: SGDLS and YYNGEE. In DNA, the CDR3 is TGTGCCAGTTGTGGGCGGGACGGCACAGATACGCAGTATTTT. This translates into CASCGRDGTDTQYF.

This clone showed up just once. V gene TRBV28 combines with J gene TRBJ2-7, with D perhaps matching TRBD1 (5 bases). The CDR3 is made up of 17 amino acids. Germline CDR1 reads MDHEN; CDR2 reads SYDVKM. The ends were cut back, 6 bases at V and 1 base at J, with 22 bases in the middle. CDR3 protein: CASRGEGLGATSYEQYF. CDR3 nucleotides: TGTGCCAGCAGAGGGGAAGGGCTAGGCGCCACATCCTACGAGCAGTACTTC.

This clone was detected only once. The chain combines TRBV6-6 with TRBJ2-1; 8 bases align to TRBD1. This CDR3 spans 12 amino acids. Germline CDR1 is MNHNY and CDR2 is SVGAGI (reference sequence). The CDR3, as DNA: TGTACGACAGGGGCGGGATACAATGAGCAGTTCTTC. This translates into CTTGAGYNEQFF.

The chain has TRBV5-4 and TRBJ2-2; D not resolved. Trimming took off 4 bases at V and 6 bases at J, with 13 bases between the two ends. CDR3 length equals 14 residues. The germline V gene has CDR1 SGHNT and CDR2 YYREEE (reference sequence). For the CDR3, the DNA is TGTGCCAGCAGCCTGTTCCGAAGGGCCGGGGAGCTGTTTTTT. It translates to CASSLFRRAGELFF. Full variable domain (rest looked up from reference TRBV5-4 and TRBJ2-2): ETGVTQSPTHLIKTRGQQVTLRCSSQSGHNTVSWYQQALGQGPQFIFQYYREEENGRGNFPPRFSGLQFPNYSSELNVNALELDDSALYLCASSLFRRAGELFFGEGSRLTVL.

This sequence joins TRBV9 and TRBJ2-3, with 10 bases identical to TRBD2. CDR1 is SGDLS, CDR2 YYNGEE, per germline. This CDR3 contains 17 residues. V lost 2 bases and J lost 5; bases outside the gene matches: 11. The CDR3 DNA follows: TGTGCCAGCAGCGTGAACCGGGGGACTAGCGCAGGAGATACGCAGTATTTT. This encodes CASSVNRGTSAGDTQYF.

The chain links TRBV30 to TRBJ2-7, with 11 nucleotides matching TRBD1. The CDR3 is 13 residues long. CDR1 GTSNPN and CDR2 SVGIG come from the germline V gene (reference sequence). Trimming at V came to 4 bases and at J to 6 bases, leaving 5 bases not matched to a gene. CDR3 loop: CAWTGTGGSEQYF. The CDR3 nucleotides are TGTGCCTGGACCGGGACAGGGGGGTCCGAGCAGTACTTC.

CDR3 protein: CASSTGPGTGLNGYTF. In nucleotides, the CDR3 is TGTGCCAGCAGTACCGGACCTGGGACAGGGTTGAATGGCTACACCTTC. The genes are TRBV25-1 and TRBJ1-2; 9 bases match TRBD1. V lost 5 bases to trimming and J lost 6 bases; unmatched junction nucleotides: 13. CDR1 and CDR2 (germline): MGHDK, SYGVNS. The CDR3 has 16 amino acids.

The J gene is TRBJ1-4, the V gene TRBV30; D may be TRBD1 (5 bases). This CDR3 comprises 11 residues. Per the germline V gene, CDR1 is GTSNPN and CDR2 is SVGIG (reference sequence). V lost 8 bases, J lost 7 bases, and 11 bases lay in between. The CDR3 nucleotides are TGTGCCGGGGGGGTGGCTGAAAAACTGTTTTTT. Protein product: CAGGVAEKLFF. The variable domain in full, completed from reference TRBV30 and TRBJ1-4, reads SQTIHQWPATLVQPVGSPLSLECTVEGTSNPNLYWYRQAAGRGLQLLFYSVGIGQISSEVPQNLSASRPQDRQFILSSKKLLLSDSGFYLCAGGVAEKLFFGSGTQLSVL.

Only one count was recorded for this clone. J is TRBJ2-1 and V is TRBV27; D is uncertain. Trimming left V 2 bases short and J 5 bases short, with 7 bases between. Germline V CDR1 and CDR2: MNHEY, SMNVEV (reference sequence). CDR3 length: 13 amino acids. CDR3 residues: CASSLPDHNEQFF. In DNA, the CDR3 is TGTGCCAGCAGTTTACCCGACCACAATGAGCAGTTCTTC.

The J gene is TRBJ1-1, the V gene TRBV2, with D maybe TRBD1 (6 bases). Trimming left V 6 bases short and J 8 bases short, with 10 bases between. The CDR3 runs to 11 residues. Germline V gene lookup returns CDR1 SNHLY and CDR2 FYNNEI. CDR3 in amino acids: CASSPGAEAFF. The CDR3, as DNA: TGTGCCAGCAGCCCAGGGGCGGAAGCTTTCTTT.

V usage is TRBV28 and J usage is TRBJ2-1; 10 positions match TRBD1. In germline, CDR1 is MDHEN, CDR2 SYDVKM. This CDR3 spans 16 amino acids. The trim removed 5 bases at V and 4 bases at J, leaving 8 bases unmatched. This chain's CDR3 is CASSTWRDRGYNEQFF. CDR3 DNA: TGTGCCAGCAGTACCTGGAGGGACAGGGGTTACAATGAGCAGTTCTTC.

The sample holds a few counts of this clone. This chain uses TRBV30 with TRBJ1-1; 7 bases are a match to TRBD1. The J segment lost 1 base and the V segment lost 2 bases, leaving 7 bases of the junction unmatched. Germline values: CDR1 GTSNPN, CDR2 SVGIG (reference sequence). This CDR3 has 15 residues. This CDR3 is CAWSRLGQSNTEAFF. The CDR3, as DNA: TGTGCCTGGAGTAGACTGGGACAGTCGAACACTGAAGCTTTCTTT.

The chain couples TRBV10-3 to TRBJ2-7; D may be TRBD2 (6 bases). CDR1 is ENHRY and CDR2 is SYGVKD in the germline V gene. CDR3 length: 14 amino acids. V shed 9 bases and J shed 6 bases, with 21 bases lying between them. The CDR3 coding sequence is TGTGCCATTGGGGACGCGGGGCCGAGTTCCGAGCAGTACTTC. It yields the protein CAIGDAGPSSEQYF.

The chain recombines TRBV9 with TRBJ2-5, with unresolved D. Germline CDR1 and CDR2: SGDLS and YYNGEE. V lost 0 bases and J 3 bases, leaving 9 bases between the germline ends. This CDR3 contains 14 residues. The DNA for the CDR3 is TGTGCCAGCAGCGTAGCGGGCAGTGAAGAGACCCAGTACTTC. Protein: CASSVAGSEETQYF.

V is TRBV29-1 and J is TRBJ2-3, with D uncertain. This CDR3 is 13 amino acids long. Trimming shortened V by 4 bases and J by 0 bases, and 8 bases separated the two germline ends. Germline V gene data show CDR1 as SQVTM and CDR2 as ANQGSEA. The CDR3 reads CSVASTSTDTQYF. CDR3 DNA sequence: TGCAGCGTTGCCTCTACTAGCACAGATACGCAGTATTTT.

The rearrangement uses TRBV7-2 and TRBJ2-1; D may be TRBD2 (5 bases). The V gene lost 5 bases and the J gene lost 2 bases, with 13 bases spanning the gap. The CDR3 is 15 amino acids. In germline, CDR1 is SGHTA, CDR2 FQGNSA. For the CDR3, the DNA is TGTGCCAGCAGCGGTGGGTCCGGGGCCTACAATGAGCAGTTCTTC. It codes for CASSGGSGAYNEQFF.

The CDR3 protein is CASSQAVTGELFF. The CDR3 DNA follows: TGCGCCAGCAGCCAAGCTGTCACCGGGGAGCTGTTTTTT. This chain links TRBV4-1 with TRBJ2-2; D ambiguous. The germline CDR1 and CDR2 sequences are MGHRA and YSYEKL. The ends were cut back, 1 base at V and 4 bases at J, with 4 bases in the middle. The CDR3 loop spans 13 amino acids.

This chain links TRBV6-5 with TRBJ1-1; 9 nucleotides match TRBD1. V gave up 4 bases and J gave up 12 bases; unmatched junction bases: 9. The germline V gene has CDR1 MNHEY and CDR2 SVGAGI. The CDR3 has 13 residues. The CDR3 bases are TGTGCCAGCAGTTTACTAGGACAGGGGCTAACTTTCTTT. This codes for CASSLLGQGLTFF.

This clone was detected only once. The gene calls are TRBV30 and TRBJ2-7, with D possibly matching TRBD2 (5 bases). Germline V CDR1 and CDR2: GTSNPN, SVGIG (reference sequence). Trimming removed 1 base at V and 6 bases at J, with 13 bases between. The CDR3 loop spans 13 amino acids. CDR3 DNA sequence: TGTGCCTGGAGTGAGACTACGTCGTCCGAGCAGTACTTC. Encoded protein: CAWSETTSSEQYF. Complete variable domain (other parts from reference TRBV30 and TRBJ2-7): SQTIHQWPATLVQPVGSPLSLECTVEGTSNPNLYWYRQAAGRGLQLLFYSVGIGQISSEVPQNLSASRPQDRQFILSSKKLLLSDSGFYLCAWSETTSSEQYFGPGTRLTVT.

The chain joins TRBV28 to TRBJ1-4, with a possible D match to TRBD1 (5 bases). V was cut by 2 bases and J by 8 bases, with 12 bases left in between. The CDR3 has 14 amino acids. CDR1 is MDHEN, CDR2 SYDVKM, per germline. Here the CDR3 DNA reads TGTGCCAGCAGTTTAATAGGGGAGGACGAAAAACTGTTTTTT. It specifies CASSLIGEDEKLFF.